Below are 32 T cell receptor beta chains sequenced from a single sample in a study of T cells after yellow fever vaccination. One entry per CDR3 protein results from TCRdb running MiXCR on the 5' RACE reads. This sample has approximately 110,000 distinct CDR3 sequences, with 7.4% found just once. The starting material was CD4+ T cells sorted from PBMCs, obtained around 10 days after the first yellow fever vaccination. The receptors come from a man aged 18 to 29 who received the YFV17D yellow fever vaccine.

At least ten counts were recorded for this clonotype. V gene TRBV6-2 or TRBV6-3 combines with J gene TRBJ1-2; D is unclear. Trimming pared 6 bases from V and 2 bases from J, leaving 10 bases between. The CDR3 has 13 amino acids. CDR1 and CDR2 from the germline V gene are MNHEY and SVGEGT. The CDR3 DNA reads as TGTGCCAGCAGGCGGGAGCACAACTATGGCTACACCTTC. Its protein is CASRREHNYGYTF.

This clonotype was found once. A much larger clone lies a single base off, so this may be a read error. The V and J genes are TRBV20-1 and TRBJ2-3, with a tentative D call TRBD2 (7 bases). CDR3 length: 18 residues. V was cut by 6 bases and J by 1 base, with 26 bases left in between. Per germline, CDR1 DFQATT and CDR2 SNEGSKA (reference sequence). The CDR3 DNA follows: TGCAGTGCCGTCGGGGGCCGCTGGCGGGAGCGAGGCACAGATACGCAGTATTTT. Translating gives CSAVGGRWRERGTDTQYF.

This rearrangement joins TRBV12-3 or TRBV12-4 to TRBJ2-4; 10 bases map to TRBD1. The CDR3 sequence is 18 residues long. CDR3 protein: CTFSPPRRTGGAKNIQYF. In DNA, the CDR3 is TGTACCTTCAGTCCTCCCCGTCGGACAGGGGGAGCCAAAAACATTCAGTACTTC.

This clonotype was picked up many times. CDR3 protein: CASSLGALAGIEKLFF. The CDR3 DNA is TGTGCCAGCAGTTTAGGCGCCCTTGCTGGAATAGAAAAACTGTTTTTT. This chain connects TRBV12-3 or TRBV12-4 to TRBJ1-4, with D unresolved. The CDR3 runs to 16 residues. V was cut by 1 base and J by 8 bases, with 17 bases left in between.

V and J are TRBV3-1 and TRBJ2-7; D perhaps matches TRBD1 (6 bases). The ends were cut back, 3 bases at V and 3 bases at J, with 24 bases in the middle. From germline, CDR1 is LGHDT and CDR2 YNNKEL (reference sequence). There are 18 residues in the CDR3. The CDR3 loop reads CASSHDDRREGLHYEQYV. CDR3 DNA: TGTGCCAGCAGCCATGACGACAGGCGAGAAGGGTTACACTACGAGCAGTACGTC.

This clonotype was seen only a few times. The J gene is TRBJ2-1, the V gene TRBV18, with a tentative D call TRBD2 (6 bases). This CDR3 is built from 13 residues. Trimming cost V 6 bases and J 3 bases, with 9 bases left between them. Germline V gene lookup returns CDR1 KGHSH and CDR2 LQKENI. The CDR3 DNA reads TGTGCCAGCTCCCCGGGGGACTACAATGAGCAGTTCTTC. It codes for CASSPGDYNEQFF.

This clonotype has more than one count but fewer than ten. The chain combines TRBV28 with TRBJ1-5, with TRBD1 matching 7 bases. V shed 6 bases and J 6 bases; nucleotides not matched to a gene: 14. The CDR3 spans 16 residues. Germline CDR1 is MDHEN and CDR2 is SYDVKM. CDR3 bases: TGTGCCAGCAGCCTACCATCAGGGGGTAGGGGTCAGCCCCAGCATTTT. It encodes CASSLPSGGRGQPQHF.

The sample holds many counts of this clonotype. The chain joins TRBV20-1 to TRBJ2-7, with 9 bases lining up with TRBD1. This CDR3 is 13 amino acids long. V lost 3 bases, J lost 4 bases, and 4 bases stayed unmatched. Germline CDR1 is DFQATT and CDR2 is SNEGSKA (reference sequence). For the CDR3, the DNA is TGCAGTGCTAGGACCGGGACAGGGTACGAGCAGTACTTC. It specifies CSARTGTGYEQYF.

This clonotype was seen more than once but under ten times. The CDR3 loop reads CASSPPTRPTLYTF. CDR3 nucleotide sequence: TGTGCCAGCTCACCACCTACTCGGCCAACCCTGTACACCTTC. The chain recombines TRBV18 with TRBJ1-2; D is unclear. V lost 0 bases to trimming and J lost 11 bases, with 16 bases between them. The CDR3 covers 14 residues. Per germline, CDR1 KGHSH and CDR2 LQKENI.

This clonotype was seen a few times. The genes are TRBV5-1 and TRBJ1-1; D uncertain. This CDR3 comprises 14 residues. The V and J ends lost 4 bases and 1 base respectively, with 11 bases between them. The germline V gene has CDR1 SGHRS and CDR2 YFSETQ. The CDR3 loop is CASSTSSANTEAFF. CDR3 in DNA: TGCGCCAGCAGCACCTCGTCCGCGAACACTGAAGCTTTCTTT.

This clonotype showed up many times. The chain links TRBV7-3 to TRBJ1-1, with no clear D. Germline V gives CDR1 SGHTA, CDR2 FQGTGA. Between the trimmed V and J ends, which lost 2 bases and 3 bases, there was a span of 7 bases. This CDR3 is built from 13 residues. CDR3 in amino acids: CASSLGSYTEAFF. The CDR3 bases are TGTGCCAGCAGCTTAGGGTCCTACACTGAAGCTTTCTTT.

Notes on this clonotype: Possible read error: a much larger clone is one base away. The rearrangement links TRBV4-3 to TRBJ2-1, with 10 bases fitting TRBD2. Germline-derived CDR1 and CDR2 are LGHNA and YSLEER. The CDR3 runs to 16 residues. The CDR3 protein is CASSQGVAGGYNKQFF. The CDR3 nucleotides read TGCGCCAGCAGCCAAGGGGTAGCGGGGGGTTACAATAAGCAGTTCTTC.

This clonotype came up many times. In DNA form, the CDR3 reads TGTGCCAGCAGTTTAAGATGGGGGACTAATGAAAAACTGTTTTTT. This sequence encodes CASSLRWGTNEKLFF. The J gene is TRBJ1-4, the V gene TRBV27; the D gene is possibly TRBD1 (5 bases). V lost 2 bases, J lost 2 bases, and 9 bases lay in between. Per the germline V gene, CDR1 is MNHEY and CDR2 is SMNVEV (reference sequence). The CDR3 covers 15 residues.

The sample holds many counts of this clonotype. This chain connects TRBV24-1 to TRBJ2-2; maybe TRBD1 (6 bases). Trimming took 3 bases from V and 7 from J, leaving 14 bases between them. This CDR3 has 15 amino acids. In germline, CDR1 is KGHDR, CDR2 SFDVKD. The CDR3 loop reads CATSDPSTGGGELFF. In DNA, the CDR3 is TGTGCCACCAGTGATCCCTCGACAGGCGGCGGGGAGCTGTTTTTT.

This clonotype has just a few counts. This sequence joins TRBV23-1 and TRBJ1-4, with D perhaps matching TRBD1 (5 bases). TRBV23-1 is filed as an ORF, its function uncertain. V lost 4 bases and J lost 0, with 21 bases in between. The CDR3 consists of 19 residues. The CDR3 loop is CASSPPTVARWATNEKLFF. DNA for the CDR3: TGCGCCAGCAGTCCACCGACAGTCGCGAGATGGGCAACTAATGAAAAACTGTTTTTT.

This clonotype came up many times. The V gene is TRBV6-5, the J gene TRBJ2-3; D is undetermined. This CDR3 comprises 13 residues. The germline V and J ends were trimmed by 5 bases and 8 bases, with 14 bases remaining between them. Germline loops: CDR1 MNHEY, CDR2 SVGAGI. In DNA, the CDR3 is TGTGCCAGCAGTAATCCACGGTGGAGTACGCAGTATTTT. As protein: CASSNPRWSTQYF.

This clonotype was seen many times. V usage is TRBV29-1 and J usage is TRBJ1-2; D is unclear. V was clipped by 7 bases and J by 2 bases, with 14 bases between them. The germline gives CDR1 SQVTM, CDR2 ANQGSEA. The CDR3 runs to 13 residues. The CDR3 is CSAKNGINYGYTF. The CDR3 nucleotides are TGCAGCGCTAAAAATGGGATAAACTATGGCTACACCTTC.

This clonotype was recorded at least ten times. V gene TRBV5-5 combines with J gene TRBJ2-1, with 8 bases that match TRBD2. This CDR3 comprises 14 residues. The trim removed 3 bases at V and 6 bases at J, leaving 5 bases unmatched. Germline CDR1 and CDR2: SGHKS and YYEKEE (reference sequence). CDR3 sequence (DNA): TGTGCCAGCAGCTCAACCCGGGGGGGCAATGAGCAGTTCTTC. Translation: CASSSTRGGNEQFF.

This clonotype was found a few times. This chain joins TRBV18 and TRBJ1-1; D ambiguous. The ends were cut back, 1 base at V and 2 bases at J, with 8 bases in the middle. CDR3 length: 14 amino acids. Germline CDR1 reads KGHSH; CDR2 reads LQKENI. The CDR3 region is CASSPQGKNTEAFF. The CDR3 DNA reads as TGTGCCAGCTCACCACAGGGTAAAAACACTGAAGCTTTCTTT. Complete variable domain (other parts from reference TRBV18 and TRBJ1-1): NAGVMQNPRHLVRRRGQEARLRCSPMKGHSHVYWYRQLPEEGLKFMVYLQKENIIDESGMPKERFSAEFPKEGPSILRIQQVVRGDSAAYFCASSPQGKNTEAFFGQGTRLTVV.

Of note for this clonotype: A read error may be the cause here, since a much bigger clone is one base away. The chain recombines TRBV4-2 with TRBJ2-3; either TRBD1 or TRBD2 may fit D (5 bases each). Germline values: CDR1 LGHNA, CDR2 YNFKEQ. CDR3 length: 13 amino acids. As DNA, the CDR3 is TGTGCCACCAGCGACGGGACCACAGATACGCAGTATTTT. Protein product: CATSDGTTDTQYF.

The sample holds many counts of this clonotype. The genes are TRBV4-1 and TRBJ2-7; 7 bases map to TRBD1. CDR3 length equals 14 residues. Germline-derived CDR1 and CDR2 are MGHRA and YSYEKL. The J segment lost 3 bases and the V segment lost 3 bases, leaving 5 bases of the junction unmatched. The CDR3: CASSHRQGGYEQYF. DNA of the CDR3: TGCGCCAGCAGCCACCGACAGGGTGGCTACGAGCAGTACTTC.

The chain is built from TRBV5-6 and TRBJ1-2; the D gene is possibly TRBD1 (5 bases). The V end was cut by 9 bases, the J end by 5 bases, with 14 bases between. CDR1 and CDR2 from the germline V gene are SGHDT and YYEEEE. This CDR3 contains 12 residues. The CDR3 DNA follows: TGTGCCATGGGCTCCGGGGGATATGGCTACACCTTC. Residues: CAMGSGGYGYTF.

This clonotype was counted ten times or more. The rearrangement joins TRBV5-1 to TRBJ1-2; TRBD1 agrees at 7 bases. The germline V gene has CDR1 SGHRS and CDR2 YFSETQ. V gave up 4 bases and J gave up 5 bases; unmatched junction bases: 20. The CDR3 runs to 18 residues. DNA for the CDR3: TGCGCCAGCAGCCCAGACAGGGCCTCGACCGCCGGGGGATATGGCTACACCTTC. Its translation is CASSPDRASTAGGYGYTF. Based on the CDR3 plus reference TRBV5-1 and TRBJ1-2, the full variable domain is KAGVTQTPRYLIKTRGQQVTLSCSPISGHRSVSWYQQTPGQGLQFLFEYFSETQRNKGNFPGRFSGRQFSNSRSEMNVSTLELGDSALYLCASSPDRASTAGGYGYTFGSGTRLTVV.

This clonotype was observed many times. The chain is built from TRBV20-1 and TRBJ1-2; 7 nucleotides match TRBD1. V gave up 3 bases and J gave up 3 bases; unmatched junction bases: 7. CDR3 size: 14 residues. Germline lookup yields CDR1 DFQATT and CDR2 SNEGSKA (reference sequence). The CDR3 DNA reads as TGCAGTGCTAGTGCCGGACAGGCAGACTATGGCTACACCTTC. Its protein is CSASAGQADYGYTF.

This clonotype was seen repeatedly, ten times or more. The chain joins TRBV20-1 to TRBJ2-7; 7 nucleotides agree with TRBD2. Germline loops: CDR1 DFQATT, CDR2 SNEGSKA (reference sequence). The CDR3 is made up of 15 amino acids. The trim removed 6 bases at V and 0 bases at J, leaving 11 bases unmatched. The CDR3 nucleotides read TGCAGTGCCACCTCCAGCGGGGCCAACTCCTACGAGCAGTACTTC. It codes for CSATSSGANSYEQYF.

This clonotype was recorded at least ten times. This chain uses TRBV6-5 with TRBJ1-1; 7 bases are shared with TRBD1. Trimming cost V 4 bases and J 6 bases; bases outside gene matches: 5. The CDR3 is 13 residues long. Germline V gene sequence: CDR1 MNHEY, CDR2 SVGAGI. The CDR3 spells CASSSPRGAEAFF. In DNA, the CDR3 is TGTGCCAGCAGTTCCCCCAGGGGGGCTGAAGCTTTCTTT.

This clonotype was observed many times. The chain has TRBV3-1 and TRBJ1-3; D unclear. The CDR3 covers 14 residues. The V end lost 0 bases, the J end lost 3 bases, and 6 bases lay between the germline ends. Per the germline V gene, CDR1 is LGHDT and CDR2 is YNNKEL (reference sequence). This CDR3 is CASSQETIGNTIYF. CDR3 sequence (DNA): TGTGCCAGCAGCCAAGAAACGATTGGAAACACCATATATTTT. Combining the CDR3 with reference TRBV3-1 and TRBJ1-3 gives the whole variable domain DTAVSQTPKYLVTQMGNDKSIKCEQNLGHDTMYWYKQDSKKFLKIMFSYNNKELIINETVPNRFSPKSPDKAHLNLHINSLELGDSAVYFCASSQETIGNTIYFGEGSWLTVV.

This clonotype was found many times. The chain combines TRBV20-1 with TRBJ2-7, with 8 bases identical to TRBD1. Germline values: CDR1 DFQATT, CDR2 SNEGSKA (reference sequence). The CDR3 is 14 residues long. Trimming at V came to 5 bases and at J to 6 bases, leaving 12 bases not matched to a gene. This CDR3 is CSARFDRGRGEQYV. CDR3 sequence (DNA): TGCAGTGCTCGTTTTGACAGGGGTCGAGGCGAGCAGTACGTC.

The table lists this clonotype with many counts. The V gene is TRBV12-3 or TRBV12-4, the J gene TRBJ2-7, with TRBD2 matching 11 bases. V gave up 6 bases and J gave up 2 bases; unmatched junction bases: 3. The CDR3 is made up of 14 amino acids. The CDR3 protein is CASRTSGGPYEQYF. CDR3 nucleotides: TGTGCCAGCAGAACTAGCGGGGGTCCCTACGAGCAGTACTTC.

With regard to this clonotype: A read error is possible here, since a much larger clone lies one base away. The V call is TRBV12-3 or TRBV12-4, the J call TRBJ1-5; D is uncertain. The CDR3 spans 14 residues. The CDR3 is CASSKRDSTQPQHF. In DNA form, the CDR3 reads TGTGCCAGCAGTAAAAGAGATAGCACTCAGCCCCAGCATTTT.

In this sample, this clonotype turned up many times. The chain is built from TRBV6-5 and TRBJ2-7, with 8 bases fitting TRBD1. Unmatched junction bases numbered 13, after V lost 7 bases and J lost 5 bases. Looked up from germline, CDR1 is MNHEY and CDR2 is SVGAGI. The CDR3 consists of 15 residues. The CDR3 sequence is CASIPGQAGFHEQYF. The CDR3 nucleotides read TGTGCCAGCATTCCGGGACAGGCCGGGTTTCACGAGCAGTACTTC.

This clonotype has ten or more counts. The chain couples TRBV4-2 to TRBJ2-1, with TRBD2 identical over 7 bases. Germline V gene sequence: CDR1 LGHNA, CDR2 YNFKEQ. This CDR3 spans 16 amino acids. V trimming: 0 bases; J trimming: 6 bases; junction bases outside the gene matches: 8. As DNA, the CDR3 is TGTGCCAGCAGCCAAGAAGGCCAGCGGGGTGTCAATGAGCAGTTCTTC. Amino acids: CASSQEGQRGVNEQFF.